A selection of T cell receptor beta chains follows, all from one sample in a study of blood T cell repertoires in COVID-19. The protocol was immunoSEQ multiplex PCR, while the TCRdb copy is restricted to in-frame clones and leaves out a portion. The repertoire has 230,000 or so clones, 80% to 90% of them found once; the top ten carry about 1.4%. Material for sequencing was peripheral blood. All receptors come from a middle-aged woman who had recovered from COVID-19. Both conserved end residues are part of each CDR3. D genes are given only for firm matches. Clone size is stated in some rows and not others, as once, few, many or a class when expanded.

size: once; J: TRBJ1-4; D: NA; V: TRBV6-6; DNA: TGTGCCAGCATCTCTACAGGGCGTAATGAAAAACTGTTTTTT; CDR3: CASISTGRNEKLFF
size: NA; J: TRBJ2-5; D: NA; V: TRBV12-3/TRBV12-4; DNA: TGTGCCAGCAGACCGGGATTCCAAGAGACCCAGTACTTC; CDR3: CASRPGFQETQYF
size: NA; J: TRBJ2-2; D: TRBD2; V: TRBV13; DNA: TGTGCCAGCAGCTTAGTGAGGCTAGCGGGGACCGGGGAGCTGTTTTTT; CDR3: CASSLVRLAGTGELFF
size: NA; J: TRBJ2-2; D: NA; V: TRBV2; DNA: TGTGCCAGCAGCGACTACACCGGGGAGCTGTTTTTT; CDR3: CASSDYTGELFF
size: NA; J: TRBJ1-5; D: NA; V: TRBV12-3/TRBV12-4; DNA: TGTGCCAGCAGCCTCAGGGGCCGACAGCCCCAGCATTTT; CDR3: CASSLRGRQPQHF
size: NA; J: TRBJ1-5; D: NA; V: TRBV19; DNA: TGTGCCAGTAGTAAAAAAGGGGTGAAGGGCAATCAGCCCCAGCATTTT; CDR3: CASSKKGVKGNQPQHF
size: NA; J: TRBJ2-7; D: NA; V: TRBV19; DNA: TGTGCCAGTAGTATAGTAGCAGCCACCTCCTACGAGCAGTACTTC; CDR3: CASSIVAATSYEQYF
size: NA; J: TRBJ1-5; D: TRBD1; V: TRBV10-3; DNA: TGTGCCATCATCCCGGGACAGGGGACCCGACCTGATCAGCCCCAGCATTTT; CDR3: CAIIPGQGTRPDQPQHF
size: NA; J: TRBJ1-5; D: TRBD1; V: TRBV28; DNA: TGTGCCAGCAGTCTAGACAGGGTCCATCAGCCCCAGCATTTT; CDR3: CASSLDRVHQPQHF
size: NA; J: TRBJ2-5; D: TRBD2; V: TRBV7-7; DNA: TGTGCTAGCAGCTTAGCGACCGCGGGGGGGGAAGAGACCCAGTACTTC; CDR3: CASSLATAGGEETQYF
size: NA; J: TRBJ1-2; D: NA; V: TRBV5-1; DNA: TGCGCCAGCAGCTTGGCGGGGGGCGACTATGGCTACACCTTC; CDR3: CASSLAGGDYGYTF
size: few; J: TRBJ1-2; D: NA; V: TRBV7-2; DNA: TGTGCCAGCAGCTTTCGGGGAGAGGGTGGCTACACCTTC; CDR3: CASSFRGEGGYTF
size: NA; J: TRBJ2-5; D: NA; V: TRBV5-4; DNA: TGTGCCAGCAGGGTCGGGTCACAAGAGACCCAGTACTTC; CDR3: CASRVGSQETQYF
size: NA; J: TRBJ2-1; D: NA; V: TRBV28; DNA: TGTGCCAGCAGTCCTCGACTAGTGGGCCCCTACAATGAGCAGTTCTTC; CDR3: CASSPRLVGPYNEQFF
size: NA; J: TRBJ2-7; D: TRBD1; V: TRBV6-5; DNA: TGTGCCAGCAGTCGGGACAGGGTGTACGAGCAGTACTTC; CDR3: CASSRDRVYEQYF
size: many; J: TRBJ1-2; D: NA; V: TRBV9; DNA: TGTGCCAGCAGCGTAGGAGCTGATAACTATGGCTACACCTTC; CDR3: CASSVGADNYGYTF
size: NA; J: TRBJ2-5; D: TRBD1; V: TRBV5-4; DNA: TGTGCCAGCAGCGTGGGACAGAAACAAGAGACCCAGTACTTC; CDR3: CASSVGQKQETQYF
size: few; J: TRBJ2-2; D: NA; V: TRBV18; DNA: TGTGCCAGCTCACGGACAGTTATTTGGGAGCTGTTTTTT; CDR3: CASSRTVIWELFF
size: NA; J: TRBJ2-5; D: TRBD2; V: TRBV9; DNA: TGTGCCAGCAGCCCTCGCCTAAGAGCGGGAAAAGAGACCCAGTACTTC; CDR3: CASSPRLRAGKETQYF
size: NA; J: TRBJ2-5; D: NA; V: TRBV6-5; DNA: TGTGCCAGCAGTAACTACAGGTTTGGAACCCAGTACTTC; CDR3: CASSNYRFGTQYF
size: few; J: TRBJ2-3; D: TRBD1; V: TRBV5-1; DNA: TGCGCCAGCAGCCCGGCCGGGACAGGGGGCAGGCAATATTTT; CDR3: CASSPAGTGGRQYF
size: NA; J: TRBJ2-5; D: TRBD1; V: TRBV5-4; DNA: TGTGCCAGCAGCCGATACGGACAGGGAGAGACCCAGTACTTC; CDR3: CASSRYGQGETQYF
size: NA; J: TRBJ1-2; D: TRBD1; V: TRBV27; DNA: TGTGCCAGCAGCGCAACCGACAGGGGTGGAGGCTACACCTTC; CDR3: CASSATDRGGGYTF
size: once; J: TRBJ1-6; D: NA; V: TRBV7-9; DNA: TGTGCCAGCAGCTTAGGACAGCCCGAGTCACCCCTCCACTTT; CDR3: CASSLGQPESPLHF
size: once; J: TRBJ2-7; D: NA; V: TRBV6-5; DNA: TGTGCCAGCGGCCAATGGACGAGGGTCTCCTACGAGCAGTACTTC; CDR3: CASGQWTRVSYEQYF
size: NA; J: TRBJ2-4; D: NA; V: TRBV7-8; DNA: TGTGCCAGCAGCTCCTCTCAAATATTGACAGGTTCAGCCAAAAACATTCAGTACTTC; CDR3: CASSSSQILTGSAKNIQYF
size: many; J: TRBJ1-3; D: TRBD1; V: TRBV3-1/TRBV3-2; DNA: TGTGCCAGCAGCCGGTTAAGGACAGGGGGCTACACCATATATTTT; CDR3: CASSRLRTGGYTIYF
size: few; J: TRBJ2-6; D: TRBD1; V: TRBV25-1; DNA: TGTGCCAGCAGTGAGAACAGGGGCTCTGGGGCCAACGTCCTGACTTTC; CDR3: CASSENRGSGANVLTF
size: NA; J: TRBJ1-4; D: TRBD1; V: TRBV3-1/TRBV3-2; DNA: TGTGCCAGCAGCCTCGGGACAGGGGGCAGGGAAAAACTGTTTTTT; CDR3: CASSLGTGGREKLFF
size: NA; J: TRBJ2-5; D: TRBD2; V: TRBV28; DNA: TGTGCCAGCACCCAAGGTGGGGGGGAGAAGGAGACCCAGTACTTC; CDR3: CASTQGGGEKETQYF
size: NA; J: TRBJ2-5; D: NA; V: TRBV9; DNA: TGTGCCAGCAGCGTATCTTCCGGGGTCTACCAAGAGACCCAGTACTTC; CDR3: CASSVSSGVYQETQYF
size: once; J: TRBJ1-1; D: NA; V: TRBV9; DNA: TGTGCCAGCAGCGTAGTGTCAGGGTTCTTTGACACTGAAGCTTTCTTT; CDR3: CASSVVSGFFDTEAFF
size: NA; J: TRBJ1-2; D: TRBD1; V: TRBV2; DNA: TGTGCCAGCAGTGAACAGGGGGAATTCTATGGCTACACCTTC; CDR3: CASSEQGEFYGYTF
size: NA; J: TRBJ1-2; D: NA; V: TRBV3-1/TRBV3-2; DNA: TGTGCCAGCAGCCCTCCAGGGGAAGGCTACACCTTC; CDR3: CASSPPGEGYTF
size: NA; J: TRBJ2-7; D: NA; V: TRBV29-1; DNA: TGCAGCGTTGTTCAGGGAAGCTACGAGCAGTACTTC; CDR3: CSVVQGSYEQYF
size: NA; J: TRBJ2-7; D: TRBD1; V: TRBV3-1/TRBV3-2; DNA: TGTGCCAGCAGCCACATAAAAGGGACAGAGGACTTC; CDR3: CASSHIKGTEDF
size: few; J: TRBJ1-4; D: NA; V: TRBV6-5; DNA: TGTGCCAGCAGTTACCAGCGTGACGAAAAACTGTTTTTT; CDR3: CASSYQRDEKLFF
size: NA; J: TRBJ2-2; D: TRBD1; V: TRBV19; DNA: TGTGCCAGTAGTAGCCGGGACAGAAACACCGGGGAGCTGTTTTTT; CDR3: CASSSRDRNTGELFF
size: few; J: TRBJ1-2; D: TRBD1; V: TRBV15; DNA: TGTGCCACCAGCGGGGGGGGACAGGACTATGGCTACACCTTC; CDR3: CATSGGGQDYGYTF
size: few; J: TRBJ1-1; D: NA; V: TRBV25-1; DNA: TGTGCCAGCAGTGAATTCGGGGGAGTCGGAATGAACACTGAAGCTTTCTTT; CDR3: CASSEFGGVGMNTEAFF
size: NA; J: TRBJ1-5; D: NA; V: TRBV12-1; DNA: TGTGCCAGCAGCTTTTTAGGGGGCGGGGATCAGCCCCAGCATTTT; CDR3: CASSFLGGGDQPQHF
size: NA; J: TRBJ2-3; D: NA; V: TRBV4-2; DNA: TGTGCCAGCAGCGGCCGGGCAGGGAACACAGATACGCAGTATTTT; CDR3: CASSGRAGNTDTQYF
size: NA; J: TRBJ2-5; D: TRBD2; V: TRBV3-1/TRBV3-2; DNA: TGTGCCAGCAGCCCTCCGCGGGGGAACCAACAACACCTTCAAGAGACCCAGTACTTC; CDR3: CASSPPRGNQQHLQETQYF
size: NA; J: TRBJ1-1; D: NA; V: TRBV7-2; DNA: TGTGCCAGCAGCTTATACAGGAACACTGAAGCTTTCTTT; CDR3: CASSLYRNTEAFF
size: NA; J: TRBJ1-5; D: NA; V: TRBV10-3; DNA: TGTGCCATCAGCCCTCGGGGGGATCAGCCCCAGCATTTT; CDR3: CAISPRGDQPQHF
size: NA; J: TRBJ2-7; D: TRBD2; V: TRBV10-3; DNA: TGTGCCACTGTGTCGGGAGATGGACTAGCTACCTACGAGCAGTACTTC; CDR3: CATVSGDGLATYEQYF
size: NA; J: TRBJ1-4; D: NA; V: TRBV6-5; DNA: TGTGCCAGCAGTTATTCACAGTATGTTGAAAAACTGTTTTTT; CDR3: CASSYSQYVEKLFF
size: NA; J: TRBJ1-4; D: NA; V: TRBV29-1; DNA: TGCAGCGTTGGCATGGACAGCGAAAAACTGTTTTTT; CDR3: CSVGMDSEKLFF
size: NA; J: TRBJ2-2; D: NA; V: TRBV19; DNA: TGTGCCAGTAGTCTGTCCGGGGACACCGGGGAGCTGTTTTTT; CDR3: CASSLSGDTGELFF
size: NA; J: TRBJ2-7; D: TRBD1; V: TRBV7-2; DNA: TGTGCCAGCAGCTTAGCGGTTGGCGGACAGGGTTTCGAGCAGTACTTC; CDR3: CASSLAVGGQGFEQYF
size: NA; J: TRBJ1-5; D: NA; V: TRBV27; DNA: TGTGCCAGCAGTTTAGATCCCTTCTCGAGCCAGCCCCAGCATTTT; CDR3: CASSLDPFSSQPQHF
size: NA; J: TRBJ1-6; D: NA; V: TRBV2; DNA: TGTGCCAGCAGGCCAACGGACAGTCAGAAGGGATCACCCCTCCACTTT; CDR3: CASRPTDSQKGSPLHF
size: few; J: TRBJ2-2; D: NA; V: TRBV10-1; DNA: TGCGCCAGCAGTGCCGGCACCGGGGAGCTGTTTTTT; CDR3: CASSAGTGELFF
size: few; J: TRBJ1-2; D: TRBD1; V: TRBV29-1; DNA: TGCAGCGGGTGGGCAGGGGGACCTTCCTATGGCTACACCTTC; CDR3: CSGWAGGPSYGYTF
size: NA; J: TRBJ1-5; D: TRBD1; V: TRBV7-9; DNA: TGTGCCAGCAGCTCCTCGACAGGGTATAGCAATCAGCCCCAGCATTTT; CDR3: CASSSSTGYSNQPQHF
size: NA; J: TRBJ2-2; D: NA; V: TRBV10-1; DNA: TGCGCCAGCAGAGCCACACTAGATGCCGGGGAGCTGTTTTTT; CDR3: CASRATLDAGELFF
size: NA; J: TRBJ2-2; D: TRBD2; V: TRBV7-3; DNA: TGTGCCAGCAGTTTTGCGGGGGGCAACACCGGGGAGCTGTTTTTT; CDR3: CASSFAGGNTGELFF